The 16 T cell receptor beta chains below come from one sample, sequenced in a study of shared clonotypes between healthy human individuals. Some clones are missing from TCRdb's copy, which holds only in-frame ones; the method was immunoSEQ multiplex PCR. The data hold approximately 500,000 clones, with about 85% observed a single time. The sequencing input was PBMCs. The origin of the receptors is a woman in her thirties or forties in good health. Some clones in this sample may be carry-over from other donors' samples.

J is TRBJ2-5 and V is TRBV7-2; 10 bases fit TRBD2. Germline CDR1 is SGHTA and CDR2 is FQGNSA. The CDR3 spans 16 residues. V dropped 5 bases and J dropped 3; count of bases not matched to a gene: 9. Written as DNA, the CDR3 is TGTGCCAGCAGCGGCCTGACAACTAGCGGGAAAGAGACCCAGTACTTC. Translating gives CASSGLTTSGKETQYF. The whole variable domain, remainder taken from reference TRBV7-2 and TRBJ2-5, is GAGVSQSPSNKVTEKGKDVELRCDPISGHTALYWYRQSLGQGLEFLIYFQGNSAPDKSGLPSDRFSAERTGGSVSTLTIQRTQQEDSAVYLCASSGLTTSGKETQYFGPGTRLLVL.

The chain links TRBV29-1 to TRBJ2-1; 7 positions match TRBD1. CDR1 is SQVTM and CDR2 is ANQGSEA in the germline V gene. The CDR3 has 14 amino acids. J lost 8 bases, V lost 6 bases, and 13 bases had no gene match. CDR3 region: CSVLRGTARDEQFF. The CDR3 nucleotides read TGCAGCGTCCTCCGAGGGACAGCGAGGGATGAGCAGTTCTTC.

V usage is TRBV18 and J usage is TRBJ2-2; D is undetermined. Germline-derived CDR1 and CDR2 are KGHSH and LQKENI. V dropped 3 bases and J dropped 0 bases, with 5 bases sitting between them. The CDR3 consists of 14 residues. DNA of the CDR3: TGTGCCAGCTCACCTGTTCCGAACACCGGGGAGCTGTTTTTT. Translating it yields CASSPVPNTGELFF. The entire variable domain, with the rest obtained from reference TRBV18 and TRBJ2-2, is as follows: NAGVMQNPRHLVRRRGQEARLRCSPMKGHSHVYWYRQLPEEGLKFMVYLQKENIIDESGMPKERFSAEFPKEGPSILRIQQVVRGDSAAYFCASSPVPNTGELFFGEGSRLTVL.

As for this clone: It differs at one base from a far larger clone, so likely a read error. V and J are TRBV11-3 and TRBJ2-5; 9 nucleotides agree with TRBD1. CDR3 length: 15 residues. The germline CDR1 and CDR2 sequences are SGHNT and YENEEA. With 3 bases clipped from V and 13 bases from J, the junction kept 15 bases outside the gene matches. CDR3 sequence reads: CASSLQTGGGYERYF. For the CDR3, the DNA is TGTGCCAGCAGCTTGCAGACAGGGGGGGGTTACGAGCGGTACTTC.

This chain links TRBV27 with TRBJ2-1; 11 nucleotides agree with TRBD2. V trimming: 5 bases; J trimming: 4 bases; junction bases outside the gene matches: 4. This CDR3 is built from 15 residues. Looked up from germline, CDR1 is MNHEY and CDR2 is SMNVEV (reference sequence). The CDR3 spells CASSRTSGGYNEQFF. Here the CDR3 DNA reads TGTGCCAGCAGTCGTACTAGCGGGGGATACAATGAGCAGTTCTTC.

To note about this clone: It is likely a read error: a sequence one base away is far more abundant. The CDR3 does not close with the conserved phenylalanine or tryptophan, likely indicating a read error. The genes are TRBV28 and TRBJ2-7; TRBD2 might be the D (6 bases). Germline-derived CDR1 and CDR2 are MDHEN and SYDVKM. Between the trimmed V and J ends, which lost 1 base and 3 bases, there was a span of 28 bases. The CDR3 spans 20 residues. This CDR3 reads CASSLFRGSNFELESYEQYL. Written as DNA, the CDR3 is TGTGCCAGCAGTTTATTTCGGGGGTCTAATTTCGAATTGGAGAGCTACGAGCAGTACTTA.

Written as DNA, the CDR3 is TGTGCCAGCAATTCTCCGGGACAGTGGGCTTTCTTT. Residues: CASNSPGQWAFF. The V gene is TRBV6-6, the J gene TRBJ1-1; 7 positions match TRBD1. After removal of 7 bases from V and 11 bases from J, the junction contained 10 bases not matched to a gene. CDR1 is MNHNY and CDR2 is SVGAGI in the germline V gene (reference sequence). This CDR3 spans 12 amino acids.

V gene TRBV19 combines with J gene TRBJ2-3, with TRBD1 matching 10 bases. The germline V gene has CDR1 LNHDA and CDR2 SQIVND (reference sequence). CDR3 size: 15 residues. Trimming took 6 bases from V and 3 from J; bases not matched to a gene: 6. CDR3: CASSLTGGRTDTQYF. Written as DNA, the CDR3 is TGTGCCAGTAGCCTGACAGGGGGCCGGACAGATACGCAGTATTTT.

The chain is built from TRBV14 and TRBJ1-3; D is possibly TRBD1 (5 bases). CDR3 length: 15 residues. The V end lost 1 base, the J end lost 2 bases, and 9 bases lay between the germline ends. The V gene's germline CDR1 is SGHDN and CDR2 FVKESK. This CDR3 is CASSQGRVTGNTIYF. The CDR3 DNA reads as TGTGCCAGCAGCCAAGGCAGGGTAACTGGAAACACCATATATTTT.

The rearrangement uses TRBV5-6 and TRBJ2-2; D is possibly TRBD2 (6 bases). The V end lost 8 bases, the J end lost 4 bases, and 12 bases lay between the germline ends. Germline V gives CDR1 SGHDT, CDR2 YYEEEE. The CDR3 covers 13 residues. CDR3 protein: CASHTSSTGELFF. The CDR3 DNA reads TGTGCCAGTCATACTAGCAGCACCGGGGAGCTGTTTTTT.

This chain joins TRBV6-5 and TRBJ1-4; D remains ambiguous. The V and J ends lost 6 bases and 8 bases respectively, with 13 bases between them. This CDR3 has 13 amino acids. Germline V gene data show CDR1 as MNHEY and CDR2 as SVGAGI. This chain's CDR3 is CASSRVPGEKLFF. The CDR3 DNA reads TGTGCCAGCAGCCGGGTGCCAGGCGAAAAACTGTTTTTT.

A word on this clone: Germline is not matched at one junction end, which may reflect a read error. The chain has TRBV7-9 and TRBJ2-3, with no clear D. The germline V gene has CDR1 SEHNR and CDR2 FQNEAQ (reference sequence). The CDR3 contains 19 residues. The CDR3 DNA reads TGTGCCAGCAGCTTGGCCCCCCGGATGGCCGGAATAAGCACAGATACGCGGTATTTT. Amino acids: CASSLAPRMAGISTDTRYF. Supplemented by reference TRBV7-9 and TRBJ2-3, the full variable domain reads DTGVSQNPRHKITKRGQNVTFRCDPISEHNRLYWYRQTLGQGPEFLTYFQNEAQLEKSRLLSDRFSAERPKGSFSTLEIQRTEQGDSAMYLCASSLAPRMAGISTDTRYFGPGTRLTVL.

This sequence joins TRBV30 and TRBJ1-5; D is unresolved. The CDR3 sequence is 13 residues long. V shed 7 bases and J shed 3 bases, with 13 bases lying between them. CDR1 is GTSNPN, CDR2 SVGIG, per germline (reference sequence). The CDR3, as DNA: TGTGCCTTAAGAGACACTTCCAATCAGCCCCAGCATTTT. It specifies CALRDTSNQPQHF.

This CDR3 is CASSPAERIYNEQFF. The CDR3 bases are TGTGCCAGCAGTCCCGCGGAGCGGATTTACAATGAGCAGTTCTTC. The gene calls are TRBV28 and TRBJ2-1; tentative D call: TRBD2 (5 bases). The CDR3 extends over 15 amino acids. Germline lookup yields CDR1 MDHEN and CDR2 SYDVKM. The V end was cut by 5 bases, the J end by 4 bases, with 15 bases between.

Here the CDR3 DNA reads TGTGCCAGCAGTCGCACCCTAGCGGGAGGGGGTTTCGAGCAGTACTTC. Encoded protein: CASSRTLAGGGFEQYF. This rearrangement joins TRBV25-1 to TRBJ2-7; 12 positions agree with TRBD2. CDR1 and CDR2 (germline): MGHDK, SYGVNS. Trimming took 5 bases from V and 6 from J; bases not matched to a gene: 11. CDR3 length equals 16 residues.

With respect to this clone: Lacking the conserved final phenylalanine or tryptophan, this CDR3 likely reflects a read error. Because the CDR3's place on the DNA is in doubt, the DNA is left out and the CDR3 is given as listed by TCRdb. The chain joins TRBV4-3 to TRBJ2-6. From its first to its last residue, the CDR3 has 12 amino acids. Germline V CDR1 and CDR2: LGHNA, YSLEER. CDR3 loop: CASSNARGRHKV.